The present T cell receptor (beta chain) was sequenced within a study of cytomegalovirus exposure and HLA in healthy donors (dated by TCRdb to 2017 to 2019). Regarding the study in general: An earlier analysis of several hundred of the donors reported around 280 Gb of sequence data and 117 million unique TCR beta sequences obtained from about 200 million T cells. The study was designed to test whether signatures of past pathogen exposure could be identified by cataloging public T cell receptors. Typing coverage varied by locus: roughly 629-640 donors for A, B, C, DRB1 and DQB1; 500 to 550 for DQA1; 600 to 610 for DPA1; 450 to 480 for DPB1. Among the 398 genotyped donors, around 81% belonged to the genetic ancestry cluster associated with self-reported Caucasian donors. The later analysis used no new phenotypic data to find candidate immune exposures, relying instead on TCR beta sequences and their occurrence across donors. HLA typing included class I and class II loci at four-digit resolution. An early release covering about 600 HLA-typed donors comprised 300 to 350 gigabases of sequencing data and around 85 million unique TCR sequences. An earlier analysis of 587 of the donors used high-throughput TCR beta sequencing to judge whether each TCR beta V gene segment behaved as functional or pseudogenic. A later genetic analysis took genome-wide SNP genotypes for about 55% of the 666 donors and used that subset as a discovery cohort. Four to six DR-DQ haplotypes were handled as single units for association and clustering, since linkage in the cohort was strong. All discovery cohort repertoires had been generated on a single sequencing platform. On average, roughly 200,000 unique TCR beta nucleotide sequences were sequenced per donor among fewer than 500 genotyped donors of the cohort, with around 19% of those sequences being non-productive. In addition to the first cohort of roughly 670 subjects, a separate validation cohort of 100 to 150 different subjects was used. The study combined high-throughput TCR immunosequencing, statistical association of individual TCRs with disease status, and machine learning to predict cytomegalovirus infection status. The T cell repertoires of 700 or so subjects were profiled by immunosequencing and related to cytomegalovirus serostatus. To study patterns of TCR occurrence, a later analysis re-analyzed previously published TCR beta repertoires from 666 donors and added high-resolution HLA genotyping. Donor age, sex, ethnicity and CMV serostatus were collected together with the repertoire data. Results and caveats for the whole study, not just this receptor: A group of highly shared sequence variants was considered likely to be a technical artifact of the sequencing pipeline. A later genetic analysis reported fewer N-insertions in productive TCRs among donors in an Asian-associated ancestry cluster than the roughly 670-donor mean. This cohort had only TCR beta chains sequenced, and the lack of alpha or paired-chain data limited which features could be detected. A further reported finding was that TCR beta sequences accurately predicted the HLA-A and HLA-B alleles for most subjects in the first cohort. Roughly uniform sequencing depth across donors was assumed in presence/absence analyses, although this assumption may not hold. A later analysis associated approximately 17,000 TCR beta sequences with specific HLA alleles at a false discovery rate of 0.05. The authors suggested that the approach could potentially be generalized to other disease states and immunological phenotypes. In a later analysis, the rate of TCR association differed among HLA loci, with DRB1 alleles having the most associated TCRs and HLA-C alleles having the fewest. The classifier was reported to diagnose cytomegalovirus status with high specificity and sensitivity in both the original and validation cohorts. According to a later analysis, parvovirus B19, influenza, CMV and Epstein-Barr virus appeared linked to several top co-occurrence clusters. A later analysis found that HLA-associated TCR beta chains were more clonally expanded and had lower generation probabilities than equally common non-associated chains. The study listed 170 or so TCR beta chains as associated with cytomegalovirus. Because some donors lacked HLA typing at each locus, the association tests relied only on the typed subset. In vitro tests confirmed that three of the cytomegalovirus-associated TCR beta chains recognize cytomegalovirus antigens. Seventeen rarely observed V segments, including chromosome 9 orphons, were excluded from the earlier analysis of about 600 of the donors because counts were too low. A later analysis found that most CMV-associated TCR beta chains appeared HLA-restricted, with HLA associations seemingly driven largely by CMV exposure. In a later genetic analysis, a missense DCLRE1C variant was associated with V-gene and J-gene trimming of TCR beta chains, and the association was replicated in an independent cohort. An earlier analysis of some 560 of the donors showed that most TCR beta V segments appeared in productive rearrangements either about 90% or about 30% of the time, which broadly matched IMGT annotations. For the cohort, immune exposure information was limited to CMV serostatus. Assigning TCR associations to individual alleles was difficult when HLA alleles, especially DR and DQ, strongly co-occurred. Linkage disequilibrium might explain the correlated functional status among segregating V segments, but an unknown experimental factor could not be excluded. Across donors, most TCR sequences were observed very rarely, whereas some public TCRs were present in many individuals. The 87-base-pair reads could not distinguish some IMGT-functional V segments, including TRBV6-2 and TRBV6-3, so those segments were excluded.

In regard to this clone: The target of this receptor is not known.

Library preparation was by the immunoSEQ multiplex PCR assay. The multiplex PCR relied on a mix of 60 forward primers for TCR Vbeta segments and 13 reverse primers for TCR Jbeta segments. The CDR3 region of rearranged TCR beta genes was amplified from genomic DNA by a multiplex PCR assay. The Illumina HiSeq System was used to sequence the amplified TCR beta libraries as 87-base-pair reads. In the original analysis: Across the roughly 670 repertoires, a later analysis counted some 80 million unique TCR beta chains, approximately 10 million of which were shared by at least two donors. Raw reads were error-corrected and collapsed into unique sequences with a nearest-neighbor algorithm that merged closely related sequences to remove PCR and sequencing errors. Alignment of CDR3 sequences to IMGT reference sequences was used to assign V, D and J gene segments. Each retained sequence needed at least a six-nucleotide match to both a V gene segment and a J gene segment. A rearrangement counted as productive if the CDR3 had no stop codons and remained in frame with V and J, and every other rearrangement counted as non-productive. Following IMGT convention, CDR3 was defined as the stretch from the second conserved V-encoded cysteine up to the conserved J-encoded phenylalanine. The earlier analysis of roughly 590 of the donors excluded sequences that lacked an unambiguous match to a single V gene segment. An earlier analysis of around 600 of the donors classified V segments as functional when productive rearrangements were above 56.7% and as segregating when the standard deviation between donors was above 5%. A statistical classification framework was developed to diagnose cytomegalovirus status using the catalog of TCR beta chain sequences. A later analysis assigned V and J genes by comparing TCR nucleotide sequences with IMGT/GENE-DB human TR gene sequences. Using the TCRdist pipeline, a later analysis assigned CDR3 sequences along with most-parsimonious VDJ recombination scenarios. In a later analysis, each TCR beta chain was defined by its CDR3 amino acid sequence together with its V-gene family, and reads without a unique V-gene family were excluded. In a later analysis, fewer than 650 highly shared, low-generation-probability nucleotide sequences were removed to address suspected cross-contamination and a sequencing artifact. In a later analysis, a clonal expansion index for each public chain was calculated from normalized within-repertoire ranks of inferred template counts. Generation probabilities in a later analysis came from a VDJ recombination model fitted to out-of-frame rearrangements, and those results were checked against IGoR. A later analysis scored TCR-TCR, TCR-HLA and TCR-CMV co-occurrence with hypergeometric tests, applying a repertoire-size bias correction to TCR pairs. In a later analysis, false discovery rates were estimated by permuting HLA or CMV assignments 20 times. In a later analysis, co-occurring TCRs were grouped using DBSCAN, and TCRdist sequence similarity was added for clustering within HLA-allele-positive subsets. For co-occurrence clustering, repertoires with fewer than 30,000 or more than 120,000 public chains were excluded, along with four to six repertoires with anomalous nucleotide sharing. Held by TCRdb, this immuneACCESS table contains in-frame sequences only and omits some clones. Under half of the omission traces to an unresolved V gene where checked; the cause of the rest is unknown. That table is the source of V, J and clone size, and D and trimming were worked out from the DNA. Per the sample table, the count is about 41,000 clones. Together, the top ten hold roughly 6% of the sample.

The cohort comprised 710 or so healthy bone marrow donors. At the time of sampling, all cohort members were nominally healthy, though unrecorded immune exposures were likely present. The donor was CMV seronegative and belonged to the group of 350 or so seronegative cohort members. Each donor provided a peripheral blood sample, and peripheral blood mononuclear cells were used for TCR beta sequencing. Genomic DNA extraction from the blood cell samples was performed with the Qiagen DNeasy Blood Extraction Kit. Trimming removed 3 bases from V and 7 bases from J; the gene matches leave 9 bases unexplained. CDR1 and CDR2, per the germline V gene, are SGDLS and YYNGEE. The CDR3 holds 14 amino acids from the cysteine to the phenylalanine. Only the CDR3 part of the read is kept: 42 bases, read in frame from the first base.

The sample was PBMCs. The chain uses TRBV9 and TRBJ2-7; 8 junctional bases match TRBD2. The sequence derives from a man between 25 and 39 years old in good health and CMV-seronegative. In nucleotide form, the sequence is TGTGCCAGCAGCGCGGCCGGGGGGGCGGAAGAGCAGTACTTC. Translation gives CASSAAGGAEEQYF.